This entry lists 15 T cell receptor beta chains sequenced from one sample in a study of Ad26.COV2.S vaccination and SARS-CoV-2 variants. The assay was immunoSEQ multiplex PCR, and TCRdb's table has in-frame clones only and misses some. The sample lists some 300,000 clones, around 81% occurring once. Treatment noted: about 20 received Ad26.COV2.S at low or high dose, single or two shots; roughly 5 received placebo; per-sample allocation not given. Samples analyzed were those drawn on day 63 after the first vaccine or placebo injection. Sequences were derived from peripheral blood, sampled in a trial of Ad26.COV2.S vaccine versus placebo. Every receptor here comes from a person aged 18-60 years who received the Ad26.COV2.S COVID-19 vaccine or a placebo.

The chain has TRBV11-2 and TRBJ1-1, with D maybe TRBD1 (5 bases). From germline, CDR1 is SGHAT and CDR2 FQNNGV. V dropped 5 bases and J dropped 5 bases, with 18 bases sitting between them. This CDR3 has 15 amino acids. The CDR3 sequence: CASSPGRRGTTEAFF. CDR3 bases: TGTGCCAGCAGCCCGGGACGCCGGGGAACGACTGAAGCTTTCTTT. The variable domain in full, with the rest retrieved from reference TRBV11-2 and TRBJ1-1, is EAGVAQSPRYKIIEKRQSVAFWCNPISGHATLYWYQQILGQGPKLLIQFQNNGVVDDSQLPKDRFSAERLKGVDSTLKIQPAKLEDSAVYLCASSPGRRGTTEAFFGQGTRLTVV.

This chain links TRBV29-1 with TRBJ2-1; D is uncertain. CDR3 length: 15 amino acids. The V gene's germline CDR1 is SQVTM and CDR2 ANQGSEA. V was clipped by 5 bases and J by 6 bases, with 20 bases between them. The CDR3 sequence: CSVTQDTPTTNEQFF. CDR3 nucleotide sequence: TGCAGCGTTACTCAGGATACCCCTACAACCAATGAGCAGTTCTTC.

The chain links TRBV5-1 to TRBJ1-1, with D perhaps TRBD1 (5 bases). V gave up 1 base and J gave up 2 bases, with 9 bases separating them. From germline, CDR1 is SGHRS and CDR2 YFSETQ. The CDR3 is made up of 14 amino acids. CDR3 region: CASSLMGPNTEAFF. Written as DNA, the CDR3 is TGCGCCAGCAGCTTGATGGGGCCAAACACTGAAGCTTTCTTT.

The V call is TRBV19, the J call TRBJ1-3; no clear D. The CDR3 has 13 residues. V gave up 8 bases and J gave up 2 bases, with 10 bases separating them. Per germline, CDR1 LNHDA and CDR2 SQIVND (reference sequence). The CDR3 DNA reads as TGTGCCAGTGGTTGGGCGACTGGAAACACCATATATTTT. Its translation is CASGWATGNTIYF.

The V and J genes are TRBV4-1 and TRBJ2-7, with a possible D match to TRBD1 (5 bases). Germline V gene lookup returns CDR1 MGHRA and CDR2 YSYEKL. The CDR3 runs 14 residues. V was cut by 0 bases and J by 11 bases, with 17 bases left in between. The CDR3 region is CASSQDSQGLGEYF. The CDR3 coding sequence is TGCGCCAGCAGCCAAGATTCCCAGGGCCTAGGGGAGTACTTC.

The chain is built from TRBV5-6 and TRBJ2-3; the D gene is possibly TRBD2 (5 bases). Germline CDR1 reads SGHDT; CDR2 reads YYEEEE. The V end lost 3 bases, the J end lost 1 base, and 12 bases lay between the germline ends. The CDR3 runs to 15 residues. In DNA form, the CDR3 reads TGTGCCAGCAGCTCTGGACTTGCCGGCACAGATACGCAGTATTTT. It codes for CASSSGLAGTDTQYF. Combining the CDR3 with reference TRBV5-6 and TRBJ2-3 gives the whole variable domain DAGVTQSPTHLIKTRGQQVTLRCSPKSGHDTVSWYQQALGQGPQFIFQYYEEEERQRGNFPDRFSGHQFPNYSSELNVNALLLGDSALYLCASSSGLAGTDTQYFGPGTRLTVL.

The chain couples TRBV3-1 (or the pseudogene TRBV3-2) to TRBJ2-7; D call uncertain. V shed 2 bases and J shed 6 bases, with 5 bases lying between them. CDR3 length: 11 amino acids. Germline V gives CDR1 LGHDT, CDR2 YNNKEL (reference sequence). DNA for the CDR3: TGTGCCAGCAGCCAACGACTCGAGCAGTACTTC. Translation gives CASSQRLEQYF.

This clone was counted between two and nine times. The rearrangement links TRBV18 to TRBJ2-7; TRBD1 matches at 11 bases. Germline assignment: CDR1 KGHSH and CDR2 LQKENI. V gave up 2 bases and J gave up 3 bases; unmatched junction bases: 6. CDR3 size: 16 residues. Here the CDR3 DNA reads TGTGCCAGCTCACCAGACCGGGACAGGGGGAACTACGAGCAGTACTTC. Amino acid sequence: CASSPDRDRGNYEQYF.

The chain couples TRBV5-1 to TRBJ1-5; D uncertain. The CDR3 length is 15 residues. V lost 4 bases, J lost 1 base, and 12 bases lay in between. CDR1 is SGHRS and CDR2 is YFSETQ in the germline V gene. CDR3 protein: CASSPRPASNQPQHF. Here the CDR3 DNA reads TGCGCCAGCAGCCCCCGGCCTGCGAGCAATCAGCCCCAGCATTTT.

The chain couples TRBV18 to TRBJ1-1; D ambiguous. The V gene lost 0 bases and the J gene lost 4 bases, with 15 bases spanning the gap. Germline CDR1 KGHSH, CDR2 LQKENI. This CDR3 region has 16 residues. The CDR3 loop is CASSPPSTGYGTEAFF. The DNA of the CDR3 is TGTGCCAGCTCACCACCTTCGACGGGGTATGGCACTGAAGCTTTCTTT.

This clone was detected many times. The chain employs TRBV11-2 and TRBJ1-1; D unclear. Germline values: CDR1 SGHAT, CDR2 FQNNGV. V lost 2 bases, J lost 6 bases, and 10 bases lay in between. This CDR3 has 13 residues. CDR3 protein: CASSLTAASEAFF. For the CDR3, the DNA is TGTGCCAGCAGCTTAACAGCTGCATCTGAAGCTTTCTTT.

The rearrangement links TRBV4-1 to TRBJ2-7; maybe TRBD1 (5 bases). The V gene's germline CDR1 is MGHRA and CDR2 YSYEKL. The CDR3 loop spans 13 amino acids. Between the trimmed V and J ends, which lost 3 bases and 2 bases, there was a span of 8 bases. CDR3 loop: CASSHSTAYEQYF. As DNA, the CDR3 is TGCGCCAGCAGCCACTCGACAGCCTACGAGCAGTACTTC.

Here the CDR3 DNA reads TGTGCCACCAGCAGAGGGGGGGAAGGCACCGGGGAGCTGTTTTTT. Translating it yields CATSRGGEGTGELFF. The J gene is TRBJ2-2, the V gene TRBV15, with a weak D call TRBD2 (6 bases). The CDR3 sequence is 15 residues long. The germline CDR1 and CDR2 sequences are LNHNV and YYDKDF (reference sequence). V lost 1 base and J 4 bases, leaving 10 bases between the germline ends.

The CDR3 region has the DNA TGTGCCAGCGGCCCTGTCGAGGGGGCGACCTACGAGCAGTACTTC. This encodes CASGPVEGATYEQYF. This chain joins TRBV7-8 and TRBJ2-7; 7 bases line up with TRBD1. V was pared by 8 bases and J by 2 bases, with 12 bases of the junction left unmatched. Germline values: CDR1 SGHVS, CDR2 FQNEAQ. The CDR3 runs to 15 residues.

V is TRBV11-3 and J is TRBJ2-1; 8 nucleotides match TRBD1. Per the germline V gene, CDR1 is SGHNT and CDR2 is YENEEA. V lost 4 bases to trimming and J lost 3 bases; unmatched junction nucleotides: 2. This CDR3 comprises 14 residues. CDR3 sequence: CASSSGTGYNEQFF. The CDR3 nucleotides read TGTGCCAGCAGCTCCGGGACAGGCTACAATGAGCAGTTCTTC.